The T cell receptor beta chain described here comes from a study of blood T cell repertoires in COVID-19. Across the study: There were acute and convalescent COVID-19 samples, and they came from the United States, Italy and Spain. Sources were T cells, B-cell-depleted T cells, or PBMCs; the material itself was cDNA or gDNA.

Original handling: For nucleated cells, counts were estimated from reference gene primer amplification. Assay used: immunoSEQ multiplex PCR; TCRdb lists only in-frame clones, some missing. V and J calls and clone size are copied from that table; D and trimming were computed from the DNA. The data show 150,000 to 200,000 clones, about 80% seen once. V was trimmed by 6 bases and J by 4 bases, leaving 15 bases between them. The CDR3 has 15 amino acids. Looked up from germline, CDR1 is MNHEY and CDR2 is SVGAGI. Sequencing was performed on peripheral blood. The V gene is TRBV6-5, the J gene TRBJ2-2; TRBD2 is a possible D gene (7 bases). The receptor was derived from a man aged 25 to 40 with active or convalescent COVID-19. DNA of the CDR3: TGTGCCAGCAGGGAGACGGGGGGCCGCACCGGGGAGCTGTTTTTT. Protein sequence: CASRETGGRTGELFF.